This T cell receptor beta chain was captured by sequencing in a study of blood T cells in healthy people across ages. General study points: Donors of long life had a larger count of naive CD4+ cells and greater diversity than aged donors.

Approximately 9 milliliters of peripheral blood were drawn from each donor into EDTA-treated tubes. As to this clonotype: Its antigen is currently unknown.

CDR1 and CDR2 (germline): SGHVS, FQNEAQ. Trimming removed 5 bases at V and 10 bases at J, with 12 bases between. CDR3 length: 12 amino acids. The use of a sample-barcoded 5' primer and a J-beta primer mix characterized a second PCR of about 6 to 12 cycles. The template-switch adaptor was a 5' adaptor with 12 random nucleotides. It tagged each cDNA molecule. One entry per CDR3 protein, called by TCRdb with MiXCR from the 5' RACE reads. The sample records 450,000 to 700,000 distinct CDR3 sequences, 25% to 30% being singletons. The chain uses TRBV7-8 and TRBJ2-1, with D perhaps matching TRBD1 (6 bases). This receptor was obtained from a woman in her seventies in good health. Sequenced material: blood. The CDR3 region is CASSPLGTEQFF. CDR3 DNA: TGTGCCAGCAGCCCGCTTGGGACAGAGCAGTTCTTC.